The next 29 T cell receptor beta chains were all read from a single sample in a study of immune heterogeneity within non-small cell lung tumors. Bulk tumor genomic DNA served as template, at 550 to 700 ng per sample. Surgery yielded several widely spaced biopsies per primary tumor. With untreated, newly diagnosed non-small cell lung cancer, the patients went on to undergo curative surgery. The authors amplified TCR beta CDR3 by multiplex PCR with 32 V and 13 J primers. TCRdb independently ran MiXCR on the multiplex PCR reads; one entry per CDR3 protein. The data show over 14,000 distinct CDR3 sequences, approximately 29% seen once. What was sequenced was lung tumor tissue. All receptors come from a woman in her fifties or sixties with non-small cell lung cancer.

This clonotype was found many times. The chain carries TRBV11-2 and TRBJ2-3; D is undetermined. Trimming removed 3 bases at V and 8 bases at J, with 15 bases between. CDR3 length: 14 amino acids. Looked up from germline, CDR1 is SGHAT and CDR2 is FQNNGV. Here the CDR3 DNA reads TGTGCCAGCAGCTTGGGCAGGCTCCGGACTACGCAGTATTTT. Translation: CASSLGRLRTTQYF.

V and J are TRBV19 and TRBJ1-5; D is undetermined. CDR3 size: 16 residues. Germline CDR1 LNHDA, CDR2 SQIVND (reference sequence). Trimming pared 6 bases from V and 2 bases from J, leaving 17 bases between. CDR3 amino acids: CASRSPGMAGNQPQHF. CDR3 coding DNA: TGTGCCAGTAGATCCCCGGGGATGGCCGGCAATCAGCCCCAGCATTTT.

V usage is TRBV30 and J usage is TRBJ2-2; possibly TRBD2 for D (5 bases). The germline V gene has CDR1 GTSNPN and CDR2 SVGIG (reference sequence). CDR3 size: 13 residues. Trimming took off 4 bases at V and 2 bases at J, with 8 bases between the two ends. This CDR3 is CAWNEGNTGELFF. CDR3 nucleotides: TGTGCCTGGAATGAGGGAAACACCGGGGAGCTGTTTTTT.

The chain joins TRBV6-2 or TRBV6-3 to TRBJ1-1; D unclear. V dropped 5 bases and J dropped 0 bases, with 13 bases sitting between them. The germline gives CDR1 MNHEY, CDR2 SVGEGT. This CDR3 spans 15 amino acids. As DNA, the CDR3 is TGTGCCAGCAGTCGCATCGACACAATGAACACTGAAGCTTTCTTT. It encodes CASSRIDTMNTEAFF.

This chain uses TRBV5-4 with TRBJ1-4; 7 positions match TRBD1. The CDR3 totals 13 residues. V lost 4 bases to trimming and J lost 6 bases; unmatched junction nucleotides: 3. Germline V gene data show CDR1 as SGHNT and CDR2 as YYREEE (reference sequence). CDR3 in DNA: TGTGCCAGCAGCGAAACAGGGGATGAAAAACTGTTTTTT. Its protein product is CASSETGDEKLFF.

This clonotype was observed at least ten times. The chain links TRBV9 to TRBJ1-2; 11 nucleotides match TRBD1. This CDR3 has 18 residues. Germline-derived CDR1 and CDR2 are SGDLS and YYNGEE. Trimming at V came to 3 bases and at J to 7 bases, leaving 17 bases not matched to a gene. The CDR3 DNA is TGTGCCAGCAGCGCCTCGGACAGGGGGCATCAAGGGGGGGCTGGCTACACCTTC. This encodes CASSASDRGHQGGAGYTF. The full variable domain, its missing parts supplied by reference TRBV9 and TRBJ1-2, is DSGVTQTPKHLITATGQRVTLRCSPRSGDLSVYWYQQSLDQGLQFLIQYYNGEERAKGNILERFSAQQFPDLHSELNLSSLELGDSALYFCASSASDRGHQGGAGYTFGSGTRLTVV.

J is TRBJ2-5 and V is TRBV7-9, with TRBD1 matching over 9 bases. There are 15 residues in the CDR3. The V and J ends lost 4 bases and 0 bases, in that order; junction bases with no gene match: 3. Germline lookup yields CDR1 SEHNR and CDR2 FQNEAQ (reference sequence). The CDR3 coding sequence is TGTGCCAGCAGCTCCGACAGGGGGTACCAAGAGACCCAGTACTTC. The encoded protein is CASSSDRGYQETQYF.

To note about this clonotype: The junction does not match germline at one end; this may be a read error. The chain employs TRBV5-1 and TRBJ2-6; D is possibly TRBD1 (8 bases). The CDR3 runs 16 residues. The germline CDR1 and CDR2 sequences are SGHRS and YFSETQ. CDR3 in amino acids: CASTTGGGAGANVLTF. In DNA form, the CDR3 reads TGCGCCAGCACCACAGGGGGGGGGGCTGGGGCCAACGTCCTTACTTTC.

V gene TRBV20-1 combines with J gene TRBJ1-1; D is undetermined. Deletions cut 1 base from V and 2 bases from J, with 5 bases between. Germline CDR1 reads DFQATT; CDR2 reads SNEGSKA (reference sequence). The CDR3 is 12 amino acids. The CDR3 sequence is CSARGANTEAFF. CDR3 coding DNA: TGCAGTGCTAGAGGGGCCAACACTGAAGCTTTCTTT.

By frequency in the sample, this clonotype is medium-sized (0.01 to 0.1%). The chain is built from TRBV19 and TRBJ1-5; a possible D gene is TRBD1 (5 bases). V was clipped by 3 bases and J by 0 bases, with 15 bases between them. The CDR3 contains 17 residues. CDR1 LNHDA and CDR2 SQIVND come from the germline V gene (reference sequence). The DNA for the CDR3 is TGTGCCAGTAGTATTTATGGGACGGAGTATAGCAATCAGCCCCAGCATTTT. Protein product: CASSIYGTEYSNQPQHF.

This clonotype was counted ten times or more. The chain carries TRBV19 and TRBJ1-5; 7 nucleotides match TRBD1. V shed 3 bases, J shed 2 bases, and the junction held 4 bases outside the gene matches. The CDR3 spans 15 residues. Germline CDR1 and CDR2: LNHDA and SQIVND (reference sequence). The chain's CDR3 is CASSMEGGGNQPQHF. The CDR3 coding sequence is TGTGCCAGTAGTATGGAAGGGGGCGGCAATCAGCCCCAGCATTTT.

This clonotype was counted only a few times. The chain combines TRBV29-1 with TRBJ2-2; no clear D. The CDR3 contains 16 residues. V dropped 4 bases and J dropped 0 bases, with 15 bases sitting between them. Per the germline V gene, CDR1 is SQVTM and CDR2 is ANQGSEA. CDR3 region: CSVGPSSATNTGELFF. For the CDR3, the DNA is TGCAGCGTTGGTCCCTCCAGCGCCACGAACACCGGGGAGCTGTTTTTT.

The chain recombines TRBV12-3 or TRBV12-4 with TRBJ1-1; 8 bases fit TRBD1. This CDR3 has 15 residues. Trimming cost V 6 bases and J 4 bases; bases outside gene matches: 10. The CDR3 nucleotides read TGTGCCAGCAGACCCGGACAGGGAGGGAGCACTGAAGCTTTCTTT. Translation gives CASRPGQGGSTEAFF.

By sample share, this clonotype is medium-sized. J is TRBJ2-2 and V is TRBV12-3 or TRBV12-4; no reliable D call. The CDR3 sequence is 13 residues long. V lost 1 base and J 5 bases, leaving 5 bases between the germline ends. The CDR3, as DNA: TGTGCCAGCAGTTTAGTGAGGACCGGGGAGCTGTTTTTT. Translating gives CASSLVRTGELFF.

The DNA for the CDR3 is TGTGCCAGCAGACCAGCCTTCTCCTACAATGAGCAGTTCTTC. As protein: CASRPAFSYNEQFF. The chain carries TRBV28 and TRBJ2-1, with D unresolved. V dropped 6 bases and J dropped 0 bases, with 9 bases sitting between them. The length of the CDR3 is 14 residues. Germline loops: CDR1 MDHEN, CDR2 SYDVKM.

This clonotype was counted at least ten times. The chain joins TRBV15 to TRBJ1-4, with D perhaps matching TRBD1 (6 bases). In germline, CDR1 is LNHNV, CDR2 YYDKDF (reference sequence). The CDR3 is 13 residues long. Trimming cost V 7 bases and J 2 bases, with 8 bases left between them. The CDR3 here is CATTGGTNEKLFF. CDR3 coding DNA: TGTGCCACCACGGGGGGCACTAATGAAAAACTGTTTTTT.

Worth noting for this clonotype: One base away lies a much larger clone, so this may be a sequencing read error. This chain connects TRBV30 to TRBJ1-5, with TRBD1 as a possible D gene (6 bases). Germline lookup yields CDR1 GTSNPN and CDR2 SVGIG (reference sequence). The CDR3 length is 13 residues. Trimming took 2 bases from V and 4 from J, leaving 9 bases between them. CDR3 DNA: TGTGCCTGGAGTTTACAGGGTAATCAGCCCCAGCATTTT. Protein: CAWSLQGNQPQHF.

This clonotype was recorded a few times. The junction departs from the called germline gene at one end, perhaps through a read error. The chain carries TRBV9 and TRBJ1-2, with TRBD1 identical over 8 bases. The CDR3 has 18 residues. From germline, CDR1 is SGDLS and CDR2 YYNGEE. The CDR3 here is CVSSVAGTGDDGGYGYTF. The CDR3 DNA is TGTGTCAGCAGCGTAGCTGGGACAGGCGATGACGGCGGCTATGGCTACACCTTC.

Concerning this clonotype itself: A much more abundant neighbour one base away suggests this may be a read error. V is TRBV6-5 and J is TRBJ2-3; 9 nucleotides align to TRBD2. Germline V lookup: CDR1 MNHEY, CDR2 SVGAGI. This CDR3 is 15 amino acids long. The CDR3 loop reads CDSSSSGEGTDTQYF. For the CDR3, the DNA is TGTGACAGCAGTTCTAGCGGGGAAGGCACAGATACGCAGTATTTT.

In this sample, this clonotype is medium-sized. The chain is built from TRBV6-1 and TRBJ1-4, with 7 bases that match TRBD1. The CDR3 has 14 amino acids. Trimming removed 8 bases from V and 10 bases from J; junction bases left unmatched: 13. The germline V gene has CDR1 MNHNS and CDR2 SASEGT. The CDR3 coding sequence is TGTGCCAGCGGTAGAACAGGGGAGGGGTTAAAACTGTTTTTT. Its translation: CASGRTGEGLKLFF.

V usage is TRBV20-1 and J usage is TRBJ2-7; perhaps D is TRBD1 or TRBD2 (5 bases each). CDR3 length equals 11 residues. Germline assignment: CDR1 DFQATT and CDR2 SNEGSKA (reference sequence). V dropped 5 bases and J dropped 2 bases, with 7 bases sitting between them. As DNA, the CDR3 is TGCAGTGCTGGGGGACCCTACGAGCAGTACTTC. Encoded protein: CSAGGPYEQYF.

The sample holds many counts of this clonotype. The V gene is TRBV19, the J gene TRBJ2-7, with D uncertain. The ends were cut back, 5 bases at V and 6 bases at J, with 8 bases in the middle. Looked up from germline, CDR1 is LNHDA and CDR2 is SQIVND (reference sequence). The CDR3 is 11 amino acids. This CDR3 is CASSLLCEQYF. The DNA of the CDR3 is TGTGCCAGTAGTCTCCTGTGCGAGCAGTACTTC.

This clonotype occurred many times. V and J are TRBV18 and TRBJ2-1; D is unresolved. CDR1 is KGHSH, CDR2 LQKENI, per germline. This CDR3 is built from 16 residues. V lost 3 bases to trimming and J lost 0 bases, with 12 bases between them. The CDR3 region has the DNA TGTGCCAGCTCACCCCGAGACACCAGCTCCTACAATGAGCAGTTCTTC. Amino acids: CASSPRDTSSYNEQFF.

This clonotype was counted many times. The gene calls are TRBV6-6 and TRBJ2-1, with TRBD1 matching over 7 bases. Germline trimming cut 0 bases from V and 9 bases from J; bases unmatched to any gene: 11. Germline lookup yields CDR1 MNHNY and CDR2 SVGAGI (reference sequence). CDR3 length: 16 residues. The CDR3 DNA follows: TGTGCCAGCAGTTACTCGAAAGGGACAGCCCCCGGTGAGCAGTTCTTC. This encodes CASSYSKGTAPGEQFF.

This clonotype showed up many times. This chain uses TRBV28 with TRBJ2-3, with TRBD2 matching over 11 bases. The CDR3 sequence is 15 residues long. J lost 6 bases, V lost 4 bases, and 6 bases had no gene match. Germline-derived CDR1 and CDR2 are MDHEN and SYDVKM. CDR3 in amino acids: CASSWASGGRDTQYF. The CDR3 DNA follows: TGTGCCAGCAGTTGGGCTAGCGGGGGGAGGGATACGCAGTATTTT. The whole variable domain, filled in from reference TRBV28 and TRBJ2-3, reads DVKVTQSSRYLVKRTGEKVFLECVQDMDHENMFWYRQDPGLGLRLIYFSYDVKMKEKGDIPEGYSVSREKKERFSLILESASTNQTSMYLCASSWASGGRDTQYFGPGTRLTVL.

Ten or more counts support this clonotype. This rearrangement joins TRBV19 to TRBJ2-7; TRBD2 matches 10 bases. Trimming removed 8 bases from V and 4 bases from J; junction bases left unmatched: 8. Germline V CDR1 and CDR2: LNHDA, SQIVND (reference sequence). This CDR3 has 14 amino acids. In nucleotides, the CDR3 is TGTGCCAGTGGGAATAGCGGGGGGAATTACGAGCAGTACTTC. Translating it yields CASGNSGGNYEQYF.

This clonotype showed up just a few times. This chain joins TRBV5-6 and TRBJ2-2; 7 positions agree with TRBD2. This CDR3 contains 14 residues. Germline CDR1 SGHDT, CDR2 YYEEEE. V shed 0 bases, J shed 6 bases, and the junction held 2 bases outside the gene matches. The CDR3 nucleotides read TGTGCCAGCAGCTTGGGAGCGGGGTCCGGGGAGCTGTTTTTT. Residues: CASSLGAGSGELFF.

This clonotype was detected only once. CDR3 region: CASSLLGTGGPEQYF. The DNA of the CDR3 is TGCGCCAGCAGCTTGTTGGGGACAGGGGGCCCAGAGCAGTACTTC. The chain joins TRBV5-1 to TRBJ2-7; 12 nucleotides align to TRBD1. With 1 base clipped from V and 7 bases from J, the junction kept 6 bases outside the gene matches. Germline CDR1 SGHRS, CDR2 YFSETQ. The CDR3 consists of 15 residues.

On this clonotype itself: A much more abundant neighbour one base away suggests this may be a read error. The rearrangement uses TRBV28 and TRBJ1-5; D remains ambiguous. The CDR3 sequence is 14 residues long. V was trimmed by 5 bases and J by 0 bases, leaving 8 bases between them. Germline V gene lookup returns CDR1 MDHEN and CDR2 SYDVKM. In nucleotides, the CDR3 is TGTGCCAGCAGTCGATGGTTTAGCAATCAGCCCCAGCATTTT. This codes for CASSRWFSNQPQHF.